The 27 T cell receptor beta chains below all came from one sample that was sequenced in a study of blood T cell repertoires in COVID-19. Data came from immunoSEQ multiplex PCR; TCRdb stores just in-frame clones and leaves some out. The sample carries 45,000 to 70,000 clones, approximately 91% recorded once. The specimen was peripheral blood. The receptors were sampled from a woman aged 55-69 years with active COVID-19.

Only one count was recorded for this clone. This sequence joins TRBV19 and TRBJ1-2; D gene ambiguous. The CDR3 consists of 13 residues. The germline V and J ends were trimmed by 6 bases and 4 bases, with 12 bases remaining between them. In germline, CDR1 is LNHDA, CDR2 SQIVND (reference sequence). The CDR3 protein is CASSAGDPYGYTF. As DNA, the CDR3 is TGTGCCAGTAGCGCCGGGGATCCCTATGGCTACACCTTC.

The rearrangement uses TRBV5-6 and TRBJ1-2; TRBD1 agrees at 8 bases. Unmatched junction bases numbered 5, after V lost 0 bases and J lost 4 bases. This CDR3 is built from 15 residues. The germline CDR1 and CDR2 sequences are SGHDT and YYEEEE. The CDR3 DNA sequence: TGTGCCAGCAGCTTGGTACAGGGGGGCTCCTATGGCTACACCTTC. Protein sequence: CASSLVQGGSYGYTF.

This chain uses TRBV2 with TRBJ1-4, with TRBD1 matching 7 bases. Per germline, CDR1 SNHLY and CDR2 FYNNEI. The CDR3 is 15 amino acids. V shed 6 bases and J 8 bases; nucleotides not matched to a gene: 12. CDR3 region: CASRARQGSREKLFF. The DNA of the CDR3 is TGTGCCAGCAGAGCAAGACAGGGTAGTCGCGAAAAACTGTTTTTT. The full variable domain, rest sourced from reference TRBV2 and TRBJ1-4, is EPEVTQTPSHQVTQMGQEVILRCVPISNHLYFYWYRQILGQKVEFLVSFYNNEISEKSEIFDDQFSVERPDGSNFTLKIRSTKLEDSAMYFCASRARQGSREKLFFGSGTQLSVL.

The V and J genes are TRBV18 and TRBJ1-1; 8 nucleotides agree with TRBD1. Per germline, CDR1 KGHSH and CDR2 LQKENI. This CDR3 contains 15 residues. After removal of 4 bases from V and 4 bases from J, the junction contained 8 bases not matched to a gene. The CDR3: CASSHGQGGGTEAFF. CDR3 sequence (DNA): TGTGCCAGCTCACACGGACAGGGCGGGGGCACTGAAGCTTTCTTT.

This chain links TRBV30 with TRBJ2-7; D is perhaps TRBD2 (7 bases). Germline V gene lookup returns CDR1 GTSNPN and CDR2 SVGIG (reference sequence). The V end was cut by 6 bases, the J end by 2 bases, with 14 bases between. The CDR3 extends over 13 amino acids. The CDR3 region has the DNA TGTGCCTGTGAGGGGGGGATAGCCTACGAGCAGTACTTC. Translation gives CACEGGIAYEQYF.

The chain combines TRBV6-5 with TRBJ1-2; D is unclear. Germline CDR1 reads MNHEY; CDR2 reads SVGAGI. The V end lost 3 bases, the J end lost 0 bases, and 14 bases lay between the germline ends. This CDR3 region has 16 residues. The CDR3: CASSYSANLANYGYTF. The CDR3 region has the DNA TGTGCCAGCAGTTATAGTGCGAACTTAGCTAACTATGGCTACACCTTC.

V and J are TRBV29-1 and TRBJ2-3; D might be TRBD1 (5 bases). CDR1 SQVTM and CDR2 ANQGSEA come from the germline V gene. The CDR3 extends over 15 amino acids. V was clipped by 4 bases and J by 4 bases, with 18 bases between them. The CDR3 is CSVVDGHQGPDTQYF. CDR3 coding DNA: TGCAGCGTTGTAGATGGGCACCAGGGCCCAGATACGCAGTATTTT.

The chain couples TRBV7-8 to TRBJ2-7, with 12 bases lining up with TRBD1. The CDR3 is 18 residues long. From germline, CDR1 is SGHVS and CDR2 FQNEAQ. Unmatched junction bases numbered 9, after V lost 1 base and J lost 2 bases. For the CDR3, the DNA is TGTGCCAGCAGCTTAGTCGGTTCCGGGACAGGGGGCACCTACGAGCAGTACTTC. This codes for CASSLVGSGTGGTYEQYF.

The V gene is TRBV14, the J gene TRBJ2-5; perhaps TRBD2 as D (7 bases). The CDR3 contains 14 residues. V lost 1 base to trimming and J lost 5 bases, with 11 bases between them. CDR1 is SGHDN and CDR2 is FVKESK in the germline V gene. The CDR3 DNA reads TGTGCCAGCAGCCAAGTCGGGGGGCCCGAGACCCAGTACTTC. Translation: CASSQVGGPETQYF.

The genes are TRBV5-4 and TRBJ1-2, with D perhaps matching TRBD1 (5 bases). This CDR3 is built from 17 residues. Germline CDR1 reads SGHNT; CDR2 reads YYREEE (reference sequence). V lost 7 bases and J 1 base, leaving 23 bases between the germline ends. The CDR3 sequence is CASLSGQFPSLNYGYTF. In DNA, the CDR3 is TGTGCCAGCCTCTCAGGGCAGTTCCCCTCCCTTAACTATGGCTACACCTTC.

This chain joins TRBV28 and TRBJ1-2; the match to TRBD1 covers 8 bases. The V gene's germline CDR1 is MDHEN and CDR2 SYDVKM. The CDR3 totals 17 residues. V trimming: 7 bases; J trimming: 4 bases; junction bases outside the gene matches: 17. CDR3 sequence (DNA): TGTGCCAGCACCACTCCAGGGGGACAGGCGGTGAGCTATGGCTACACCTTC. Translating gives CASTTPGGQAVSYGYTF.

The chain combines TRBV12-5 with TRBJ1-1; 11 bases are shared with TRBD1. Germline loops: CDR1 LGHNT, CDR2 FRNRAP. The J segment lost 7 bases and the V segment lost 5 bases, leaving 3 bases of the junction unmatched. The CDR3 covers 13 residues. CDR3 sequence (DNA): TGTGCTAGTGGTCGCGGGACAGGGGGTGAAGCTTTCTTT. This encodes CASGRGTGGEAFF.

This clone has only one observation. The chain is built from TRBV18 and TRBJ1-1, with 8 bases matching TRBD1. Trimming removed 4 bases from V and 1 base from J; junction bases left unmatched: 8. Germline CDR1 is KGHSH and CDR2 is LQKENI. This CDR3 contains 16 residues. The chain's CDR3 is CASSRLSTGENTEAFF. In DNA form, the CDR3 reads TGTGCCAGCTCACGACTCTCGACAGGGGAGAACACTGAAGCTTTCTTT.

DNA for the CDR3: TGCGCCAGCTACCCAGGGGACCTGAACACTGAAGCTTTCTTT. Translation: CASYPGDLNTEAFF. V and J are TRBV5-1 and TRBJ1-1, with D perhaps TRBD1 (6 bases). Germline assignment: CDR1 SGHRS and CDR2 YFSETQ. The CDR3 covers 14 residues. Trimming cost V 7 bases and J 0 bases, with 13 bases left between them.

CDR3 sequence reads: CASSGFGGGTQYF. Written as DNA, the CDR3 is TGTGCCAGCAGTGGGTTCGGGGGAGGTACGCAGTATTTT. The genes are TRBV2 and TRBJ2-3; D might be TRBD2 (6 bases). Germline loops: CDR1 SNHLY, CDR2 FYNNEI. This CDR3 is built from 13 residues. The V end lost 4 bases, the J end lost 8 bases, and 13 bases lay between the germline ends. Together with reference TRBV2 and TRBJ2-3, the CDR3 gives the full variable domain: EPEVTQTPSHQVTQMGQEVILRCVPISNHLYFYWYRQILGQKVEFLVSFYNNEISEKSEIFDDQFSVERPDGSNFTLKIRSTKLEDSAMYFCASSGFGGGTQYFGPGTRLTVL.

This clone occurred once. The rearrangement uses TRBV5-6 and TRBJ1-6; 9 nucleotides line up with TRBD1. Per germline, CDR1 SGHDT and CDR2 YYEEEE. V shed 0 bases, J shed 9 bases, and the junction held 1 base outside the gene matches. The CDR3 has 14 amino acids. The DNA for the CDR3 is TGTGCCAGCAGCTTGGGACAGGGGGTTTCACCCCTCCACTTT. Amino acid sequence: CASSLGQGVSPLHF. The variable domain in full, completed from reference TRBV5-6 and TRBJ1-6, reads DAGVTQSPTHLIKTRGQQVTLRCSPKSGHDTVSWYQQALGQGPQFIFQYYEEEERQRGNFPDRFSGHQFPNYSSELNVNALLLGDSALYLCASSLGQGVSPLHFGNGTRLTVT.

The chain joins TRBV5-1 to TRBJ1-2; 7 bases align to TRBD1. The CDR3 consists of 14 residues. V gave up 2 bases and J gave up 4 bases; unmatched junction bases: 5. Germline V gene data show CDR1 as SGHRS and CDR2 as YFSETQ. The CDR3, as DNA: TGCGCCAGCAGCTTAGCAGGGGGTGCCTATGGCTACACCTTC. The encoded protein is CASSLAGGAYGYTF.

The chain uses TRBV4-1 and TRBJ1-2, with TRBD1 as a possible D gene (6 bases). Trimming pared 1 base from V and 8 bases from J, leaving 14 bases between. The CDR3 runs to 14 residues. Per germline, CDR1 MGHRA and CDR2 YSYEKL. The CDR3: CASSQGGQIRGYTF. CDR3 in DNA: TGCGCCAGCAGCCAAGGAGGACAGATTAGAGGCTACACCTTC.

This chain connects TRBV9 to TRBJ2-1; 9 nucleotides match TRBD2. Germline CDR1 is SGDLS and CDR2 is YYNGEE. The trim removed 4 bases at V and 4 bases at J, leaving 9 bases unmatched. This CDR3 spans 16 amino acids. DNA of the CDR3: TGTGCCAGCAGCCTCAACCCTAGCGGGGAGTACAATGAGCAGTTCTTC. Amino acids: CASSLNPSGEYNEQFF.

The V and J genes are TRBV3-1 (or the pseudogene TRBV3-2) and TRBJ2-5; tentatively, D is TRBD2 (6 bases). V was shortened by 4 bases and J by 3 bases, with 12 bases between the two germline ends. CDR1 LGHDT and CDR2 YNNKEL come from the germline V gene (reference sequence). The CDR3 runs 14 residues. The CDR3: CASSPGLRKETQYF. The CDR3 coding sequence is TGTGCCAGCAGCCCGGGACTTCGGAAAGAGACCCAGTACTTC.

This chain uses TRBV11-1 with TRBJ1-2; 8 nucleotides line up with TRBD1. Germline CDR1 SGHAT, CDR2 FQDESV (reference sequence). Trimming at V came to 2 bases and at J to 6 bases, leaving 5 bases not matched to a gene. The CDR3 has 14 residues. CDR3 region: CASSLIGTGDGYTF. For the CDR3, the DNA is TGTGCCAGCAGCTTAATAGGGACAGGAGATGGCTACACCTTC. The whole variable domain, filled in from reference TRBV11-1 and TRBJ1-2, reads EAEVAQSPRYKITEKSQAVAFWCDPISGHATLYWYRQILGQGPELLVQFQDESVVDDSQLPKDRFSAERLKGVDSTLKIQPAELGDSAMYLCASSLIGTGDGYTFGSGTRLTVV.

The J gene is TRBJ2-2, the V gene TRBV2; D may be TRBD1 (5 bases). This CDR3 region has 13 residues. V was trimmed by 10 bases and J by 0 bases, leaving 9 bases between them. Germline CDR1 is SNHLY and CDR2 is FYNNEI. The CDR3 sequence is CATRAANTGELFF. The CDR3 coding sequence is TGTGCCACCAGGGCGGCGAACACCGGGGAGCTGTTTTTT.

V gene TRBV5-1 combines with J gene TRBJ1-2, with D perhaps matching TRBD1 (5 bases). Trimming cost V 4 bases and J 8 bases, with 15 bases left between them. In germline, CDR1 is SGHRS, CDR2 YFSETQ. The CDR3 runs to 13 residues. CDR3 residues: CASSPQQGRGYTF. The CDR3 DNA reads TGCGCCAGCAGCCCTCAGCAGGGTCGGGGCTACACCTTC.

This chain links TRBV6-6 with TRBJ1-6, with a possible D match to TRBD1 (5 bases). The ends were cut back, 0 bases at V and 10 bases at J, with 13 bases in the middle. This CDR3 has 15 amino acids. CDR1 is MNHNY and CDR2 is SVGAGI in the germline V gene (reference sequence). CDR3 DNA sequence: TGTGCCAGCAGTTACTCGACTGGACACATATCACCCCTCCACTTT. It yields the protein CASSYSTGHISPLHF.

The chain recombines TRBV6-1 with TRBJ2-7; D is unresolved. In germline, CDR1 is MNHNS, CDR2 SASEGT. V was shortened by 2 bases and J by 1 base, with 9 bases between the two germline ends. The CDR3 spans 14 residues. The DNA for the CDR3 is TGTGCCAGCAGTGAAAATAGACTTTCCTACGAGCAGTACTTC. Translating it yields CASSENRLSYEQYF.

The chain is built from TRBV27 and TRBJ1-2, with TRBD1 identical over 8 bases. Trimming took 8 bases from V and 4 from J; bases not matched to a gene: 9. The CDR3 sequence is 14 residues long. Germline V gene sequence: CDR1 MNHEY, CDR2 SMNVEV (reference sequence). The CDR3 nucleotides read TGTGCCAGCCAAACGACAGGGGATGCCTATGGCTACACCTTC. Translated, it gives CASQTTGDAYGYTF.

This rearrangement joins TRBV7-2 to TRBJ2-4, with TRBD1 matching over 8 bases. The length of the CDR3 is 13 residues. Germline CDR1 SGHTA, CDR2 FQGNSA. Trimming at V came to 8 bases and at J to 10 bases, leaving 10 bases not matched to a gene. The CDR3 loop is CASSPGNRGIQYF. The CDR3 DNA follows: TGTGCCAGCTCCCCCGGGAACAGGGGGATTCAGTACTTC.